A selection of T cell receptor beta chains follows, all from one sample in a study of cytomegalovirus exposure and HLA in healthy donors. Profiled with immunoSEQ multiplex PCR; TCRdb holds only in-frame clones, not every one. The data hold roughly 140,000 clones, with approximately 84% observed a single time. Material for sequencing was PBMCs. Every receptor here comes from a young woman in good health and CMV-seronegative. Both conserved end residues are part of each CDR3.

TRBJ1-4	TRBV28	CASSLGDTREKLFF
TRBJ1-5	TRBV28	CASSLTGQGTNQPQHF
TRBJ2-1	TRBV29-1	CSALGASSYNEQFF
TRBJ2-4	TRBV18	CASSPTAGFHIQYF
TRBJ1-5	TRBV27	CASSPGGANQPQHF
TRBJ1-1	TRBV9	CASSRLGGATPTEAFF
TRBJ1-2	TRBV2	CASDQDRPYGYTF
TRBJ2-7	TRBV28	CASSSYSPQGKSGYEQYF
TRBJ2-4	TRBV7-9	CASSLGTGVAKNIQYF
TRBJ2-5	TRBV27	CASWTSGAKQETQYF
TRBJ2-7	TRBV18	CASSPSLAGGLYEQYF
TRBJ2-1	TRBV5-1	CASNGQGLGDEQFF
TRBJ1-1	TRBV6-5	CASRLTGVNAEAFF
TRBJ2-3	TRBV10-2	CASGPTDTQYF